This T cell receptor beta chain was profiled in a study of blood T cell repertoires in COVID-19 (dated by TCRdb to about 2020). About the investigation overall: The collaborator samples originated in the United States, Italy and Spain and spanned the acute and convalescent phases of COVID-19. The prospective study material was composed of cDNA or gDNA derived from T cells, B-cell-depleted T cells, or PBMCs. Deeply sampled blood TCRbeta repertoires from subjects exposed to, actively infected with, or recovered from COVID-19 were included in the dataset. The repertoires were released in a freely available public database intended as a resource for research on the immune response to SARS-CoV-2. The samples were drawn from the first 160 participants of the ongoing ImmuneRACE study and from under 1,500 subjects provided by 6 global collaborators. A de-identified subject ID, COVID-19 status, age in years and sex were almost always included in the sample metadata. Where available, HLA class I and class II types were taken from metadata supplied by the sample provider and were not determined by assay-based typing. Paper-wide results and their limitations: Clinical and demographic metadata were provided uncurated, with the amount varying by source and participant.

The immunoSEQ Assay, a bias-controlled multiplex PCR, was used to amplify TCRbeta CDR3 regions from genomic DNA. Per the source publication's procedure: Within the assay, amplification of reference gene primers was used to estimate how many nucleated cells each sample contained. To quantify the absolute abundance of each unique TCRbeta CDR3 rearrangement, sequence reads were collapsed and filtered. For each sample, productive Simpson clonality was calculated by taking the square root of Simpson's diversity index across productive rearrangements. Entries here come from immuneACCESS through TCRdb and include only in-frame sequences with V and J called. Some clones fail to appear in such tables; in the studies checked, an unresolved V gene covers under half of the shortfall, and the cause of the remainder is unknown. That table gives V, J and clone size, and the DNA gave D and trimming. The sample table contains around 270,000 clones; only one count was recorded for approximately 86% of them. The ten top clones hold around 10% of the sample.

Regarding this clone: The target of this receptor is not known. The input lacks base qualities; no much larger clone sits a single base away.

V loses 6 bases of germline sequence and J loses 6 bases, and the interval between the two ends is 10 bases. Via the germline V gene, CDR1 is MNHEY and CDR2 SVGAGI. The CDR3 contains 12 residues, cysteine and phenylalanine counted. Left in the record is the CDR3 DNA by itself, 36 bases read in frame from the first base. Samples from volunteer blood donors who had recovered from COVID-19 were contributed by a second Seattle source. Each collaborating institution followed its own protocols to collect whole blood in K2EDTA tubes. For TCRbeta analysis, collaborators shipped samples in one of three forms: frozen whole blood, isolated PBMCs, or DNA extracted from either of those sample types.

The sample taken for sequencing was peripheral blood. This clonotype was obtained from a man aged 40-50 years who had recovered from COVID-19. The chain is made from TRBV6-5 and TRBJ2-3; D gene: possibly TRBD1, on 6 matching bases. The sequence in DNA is TGTGCCAGCAGGGCAGGGGCTGATACGCAGTATTTT. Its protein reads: CASRAGADTQYF.